The 21 T cell receptor beta chains presented below share a single source sample, sequenced in a study of blood T cell repertoires in COVID-19. Sequenced by immunoSEQ multiplex PCR; TCRdb stores in-frame clones only, minus some. Here the sample spans about 170,000 clones, approximately 90% being singletons. The sequencing input was peripheral blood. These TCRs come from a man aged 45-65 years who had recovered from COVID-19.

The rearrangement links TRBV9 to TRBJ2-1, with 11 bases fitting TRBD2. This CDR3 spans 14 amino acids. Germline V gene data show CDR1 as SGDLS and CDR2 as YYNGEE. V gave up 4 bases and J gave up 6 bases; unmatched junction bases: 3. DNA for the CDR3: TGTGCCAGCAGCCGTAGCGGGAGGGTCAATGAGCAGTTCTTC. As protein: CASSRSGRVNEQFF.

This clone appeared once. This chain uses TRBV3-1 (or the pseudogene TRBV3-2) with TRBJ2-7, with a weak D call TRBD2 (5 bases). The CDR3 covers 16 residues. Trimming left V 0 bases short and J 3 bases short, with 15 bases between. Germline V gene lookup returns CDR1 LGHDT and CDR2 YNNKEL (reference sequence). Written as DNA, the CDR3 is TGTGCCAGCAGCCAAGATGGGCATTGGGGAGTCTACGAGCAGTACTTC. Amino acids: CASSQDGHWGVYEQYF.

This chain uses TRBV9 with TRBJ1-1; TRBD1 matches 7 bases. Germline lookup yields CDR1 SGDLS and CDR2 YYNGEE. The CDR3 runs 15 residues. The J segment lost 1 base and the V segment lost 4 bases, leaving 7 bases of the junction unmatched. DNA of the CDR3: TGTGCCAGCAGCCCCCGGACAGGACAGAACACTGAAGCTTTCTTT. As protein: CASSPRTGQNTEAFF.

The chain joins TRBV12-3 or TRBV12-4 to TRBJ2-2; D may be TRBD2 (7 bases). The CDR3 totals 13 residues. V lost 5 bases and J lost 4, with 8 bases in between. The CDR3 is CASSGGATGELFF. DNA for the CDR3: TGTGCCAGCAGTGGGGGGGCCACCGGGGAGCTGTTTTTT.

The chain employs TRBV7-9 and TRBJ1-1, with 8 bases fitting TRBD1. The V gene's germline CDR1 is SEHNR and CDR2 FQNEAQ (reference sequence). The CDR3 has 16 amino acids. Germline trimming cut 5 bases from V and 1 base from J; bases unmatched to any gene: 9. The CDR3 is CASSRPSTGANTEAFF. The CDR3 DNA follows: TGTGCCAGCAGCCGACCTTCGACAGGGGCGAACACTGAAGCTTTCTTT.

The rearrangement joins TRBV27 to TRBJ2-5, with 11 bases identical to TRBD2. The CDR3 is made up of 15 amino acids. Germline V gives CDR1 MNHEY, CDR2 SMNVEV (reference sequence). Trimming removed 8 bases from V and 5 bases from J; junction bases left unmatched: 10. CDR3 nucleotide sequence: TGTGCCAGCGGGACCGGACTAGCGGGTTACGAGACCCAGTACTTC. This translates into CASGTGLAGYETQYF.

The gene calls are TRBV19 and TRBJ2-7, with 8 positions matching TRBD1. CDR3 length equals 15 residues. The V gene's germline CDR1 is LNHDA and CDR2 SQIVND (reference sequence). V lost 4 bases to trimming and J lost 2 bases; unmatched junction nucleotides: 7. CDR3 loop: CASSTRTGSPYEQYF. The CDR3 DNA reads as TGTGCCAGTAGTACCAGGACAGGGTCCCCCTACGAGCAGTACTTC. The entire variable domain, with the rest obtained from reference TRBV19 and TRBJ2-7, is as follows: DGGITQSPKYLFRKEGQNVTLSCEQNLNHDAMYWYRQDPGQGLRLIYYSQIVNDFQKGDIAEGYSVSREKKESFPLTVTSAQKNPTAFYLCASSTRTGSPYEQYFGPGTRLTVT.

This sequence joins TRBV11-1 and TRBJ2-1; D is undetermined. CDR3 size: 14 residues. V lost 3 bases to trimming and J lost 2 bases, with 8 bases between them. From germline, CDR1 is SGHAT and CDR2 FQDESV (reference sequence). CDR3 bases: TGTGCCAGCAGCTTTAGATTTCCCTACAATGAGCAGTTCTTC. Amino acid sequence: CASSFRFPYNEQFF.

This clone was seen just once. The chain couples TRBV6-5 to TRBJ2-3; 7 nucleotides agree with TRBD2. Unmatched junction bases numbered 10, after V lost 6 bases and J lost 4 bases. The CDR3 length is 15 residues. CDR1 is MNHEY and CDR2 is SVGAGI in the germline V gene. The DNA for the CDR3 is TGTGCCAGCAGGGGGTGGGGAGGGGATCCAGATACGCAGTATTTT. Its translation is CASRGWGGDPDTQYF.

This rearrangement joins TRBV19 to TRBJ2-7, with 10 bases that match TRBD1. Germline CDR1 LNHDA, CDR2 SQIVND (reference sequence). The CDR3 runs to 16 residues. The V segment lost 5 bases and the J segment 2 bases; nucleotides outside the gene matches: 9. The CDR3 DNA is TGTGCCAGTAGTCCAGGGAAAGGACAGGGGGCCTACGAGCAGTACTTC. Protein: CASSPGKGQGAYEQYF.

This chain uses TRBV18 with TRBJ2-2; D is perhaps TRBD1 (6 bases). V lost 4 bases, J lost 6 bases, and 12 bases lay in between. CDR3 size: 14 residues. Germline assignment: CDR1 KGHSH and CDR2 LQKENI. The CDR3 DNA follows: TGTGCCAGCTCACTCAAACAGGGAGCCGGGGAGCTGTTTTTT. Translating it yields CASSLKQGAGELFF.

The gene calls are TRBV5-6 and TRBJ1-1; 7 positions match TRBD1. V was pared by 2 bases and J by 7 bases, with 8 bases of the junction left unmatched. Germline CDR1 SGHDT, CDR2 YYEEEE. CDR3 length equals 14 residues. The CDR3 region has the DNA TGTGCCAGCAGCTTAATTGACAGGGTCGGTGAAGCTTTCTTT. Protein product: CASSLIDRVGEAFF.

This chain's CDR3 is CASSLTDHNEQFF. The CDR3 DNA follows: TGTGCCAGCAGCTTGACAGACCACAATGAGCAGTTCTTC. The rearrangement joins TRBV5-4 to TRBJ2-1; D remains unclear. The V gene's germline CDR1 is SGHNT and CDR2 YYREEE (reference sequence). Trimming cost V 1 base and J 5 bases, with 7 bases left between them. The CDR3 length is 13 residues.

The chain has TRBV25-1 and TRBJ1-4, with D perhaps TRBD1 (5 bases). The CDR3 is 15 residues long. The germline V and J ends were trimmed by 4 bases and 1 base, with 10 bases remaining between them. CDR1 and CDR2 (germline): MGHDK, SYGVNS. This chain's CDR3 is CASSAFGGTNEKLFF. The DNA of the CDR3 is TGTGCCAGCAGTGCCTTCGGGGGAACTAATGAAAAACTGTTTTTT.

This chain links TRBV3-1 (or the pseudogene TRBV3-2) with TRBJ1-3; 8 bases fit TRBD1. Trimming cost V 5 bases and J 9 bases; bases outside gene matches: 9. In germline, CDR1 is LGHDT, CDR2 YNNKEL (reference sequence). The CDR3 has 14 amino acids. CDR3 nucleotide sequence: TGTGCCAGCAGCTCACAGGGGGTAGCGAGCACCATATATTTT. Translated, it gives CASSSQGVASTIYF.

The rearrangement uses TRBV28 and TRBJ1-2; the D gene is possibly TRBD1 (5 bases). V lost 11 bases and J 4 bases, leaving 11 bases between the germline ends. This CDR3 is 11 amino acids long. From germline, CDR1 is MDHEN and CDR2 SYDVKM. CDR3 in amino acids: CAVGGTYGYTF. The CDR3 nucleotides are TGTGCCGTCGGGGGGACCTATGGCTACACCTTC.

The V gene is TRBV5-4, the J gene TRBJ1-2, with a weak D call TRBD1 (6 bases). Germline V gives CDR1 SGHNT, CDR2 YYREEE (reference sequence). CDR3 length: 15 residues. Deletions cut 0 bases from V and 0 bases from J, with 9 bases between. This CDR3 reads CASSLETGPNYGYTF. Written as DNA, the CDR3 is TGTGCCAGCAGCTTGGAGACAGGACCTAACTATGGCTACACCTTC.

The V call is TRBV27, the J call TRBJ2-7; tentative D call: TRBD2 (5 bases). Trimming took off 6 bases at V and 5 bases at J, with 26 bases between the two ends. Germline V gene data show CDR1 as MNHEY and CDR2 as SMNVEV (reference sequence). The length of the CDR3 is 17 residues. CDR3 sequence reads: CASSPLKTAEIFHEQYF. The CDR3 DNA reads TGTGCCAGCAGCCCCTTAAAAACAGCGGAGATTTTCCACGAGCAGTACTTC.

The chain has TRBV5-1 and TRBJ2-7, with 10 bases fitting TRBD1. The germline CDR1 and CDR2 sequences are SGHRS and YFSETQ. Unmatched junction bases numbered 2, after V lost 3 bases and J lost 2 bases. The CDR3 spans 14 residues. The CDR3 spells CASSSTGGPYEQYF. CDR3 in DNA: TGCGCCAGCAGCTCGACAGGGGGCCCCTACGAGCAGTACTTC.

The V and J genes are TRBV28 and TRBJ2-7; 11 bases align to TRBD2. Losses at the gene ends were 7 bases for V and 5 bases for J; bases not matched to a gene: 16. Per the germline V gene, CDR1 is MDHEN and CDR2 is SYDVKM. The CDR3 length is 17 residues. The CDR3, as DNA: TGTGCCAGCACCCAAGGGACTAGCGGCTATAGCCCGGACGAGCAGTACTTC. Its translation: CASTQGTSGYSPDEQYF.

The V call is TRBV4-3, the J call TRBJ1-2, with TRBD1 identical over 7 bases. This CDR3 is built from 12 residues. V lost 4 bases to trimming and J lost 8 bases; unmatched junction nucleotides: 4. Germline values: CDR1 LGHNA, CDR2 YSLEER. CDR3 sequence: CASSRNRGGYTF. In nucleotides, the CDR3 is TGCGCCAGCAGCCGAAACAGGGGCGGCTACACCTTC.